The 11 T cell receptor beta chains below all came from one sample that was sequenced in a study of vaccination and CD4 T cells after COVID-19. Sequencing of DNA taken from cultured CD4+ T cells relied on the Oncomine TCR Beta short-read assay. It was cultured CD4+ T cells from which genomic DNA was extracted. TCRdb redid the calling of the PCR reads with MiXCR, one entry per CDR3 protein. The sample yields approximately 10,000 distinct CDR3 sequences, approximately 45% seen once. Treatment meaning: roughly 10-day PBMC culture with coronavirus spike peptide pools or control peptides (ViraFEST assay). Researchers collected the unexposed donor's CD4+ T cells before the COVID-19 pandemic (2011-2018). These receptors lack a known antigen. The sequenced material came from CD4+ T cells from blood, cultured in vitro. The receptors come from a human donor in good health.

J is TRBJ2-3 and V is TRBV7-3; 7 bases line up with TRBD2. CDR1 is SGHTA, CDR2 FQGTGA, per germline. J was trimmed by 3 bases and V by 1 base; bases with no gene match: 7. The CDR3 loop spans 16 amino acids. CDR3 residues: CASSLNRAGATDTQYF. The CDR3, as DNA: TGTGCCAGCAGCTTAAATCGGGCGGGAGCAACAGATACGCAGTATTTT.

This chain joins TRBV6-5 and TRBJ2-5; maybe TRBD1 (6 bases). This CDR3 region has 15 residues. The V gene lost 0 bases and the J gene lost 5 bases, with 13 bases spanning the gap. Germline V CDR1 and CDR2: MNHEY, SVGAGI. The CDR3 sequence is CASSYSSRGRETQYF. The CDR3 bases are TGTGCCAGCAGTTACTCTTCCAGGGGTCGGGAGACCCAGTACTTC.

V usage is TRBV4-3 and J usage is TRBJ2-1; D call uncertain. Deletions cut 0 bases from V and 7 bases from J, with 7 bases between. Germline V gene sequence: CDR1 LGHNA, CDR2 YSLEER. The CDR3 totals 13 residues. CDR3 sequence reads: CASSQDHGNEQFF. For the CDR3, the DNA is TGCGCCAGCAGCCAAGATCACGGTAATGAGCAGTTCTTC.

The genes are TRBV20-1 and TRBJ2-2; D may be TRBD1 (6 bases). V was trimmed by 0 bases and J by 3 bases, leaving 14 bases between them. The CDR3 is 16 amino acids. Looked up from germline, CDR1 is DFQATT and CDR2 is SNEGSKA (reference sequence). The chain's CDR3 is CSARDLDKGDTGELFF. The DNA for the CDR3 is TGCAGTGCTAGAGACCTGGACAAGGGGGACACCGGGGAGCTGTTTTTT.

The genes are TRBV10-2 and TRBJ2-5, with D possibly matching TRBD2 (6 bases). The germline gives CDR1 WSHSY, CDR2 SAAADI. Trimming took 7 bases from V and 1 from J, leaving 10 bases between them. The CDR3 runs 13 residues. CDR3 loop: CASTSAGQETQYF. CDR3 sequence (DNA): TGCGCCAGCACGTCAGCGGGCCAAGAGACCCAGTACTTC.

This clonotype was seen a few times. The V and J genes are TRBV6-2 or TRBV6-3 and TRBJ2-5, with TRBD1 matching over 7 bases. After removal of 0 bases from V and 0 bases from J, the junction contained 4 bases not matched to a gene. Germline CDR1 MNHEY, CDR2 SVGEGT. CDR3 size: 16 residues. The CDR3 reads CASSYSLDRDQETQYF. The CDR3 DNA reads TGTGCCAGCAGTTACTCACTCGACAGGGACCAAGAGACCCAGTACTTC.

The chain combines TRBV7-3 with TRBJ2-3; 10 nucleotides line up with TRBD1. This CDR3 comprises 16 residues. Per the germline V gene, CDR1 is SGHTA and CDR2 is FQGTGA. Unmatched junction bases numbered 5, after V lost 5 bases and J lost 0 bases. This chain's CDR3 is CASSRQGAPSTDTQYF. The DNA for the CDR3 is TGTGCCAGCAGCCGACAGGGGGCGCCAAGCACAGATACGCAGTATTTT.

The chain couples TRBV11-3 to TRBJ1-1; TRBD1 matches at 7 bases. CDR3 size: 13 residues. The junction had 6 bases not matched to a gene; V was cut back by 5 bases and J by 6 bases. CDR1 is SGHNT and CDR2 is YENEEA in the germline V gene. CDR3 amino acids: CASSRDRMAEAFF. The CDR3 DNA follows: TGTGCCAGCAGCCGGGACAGAATGGCTGAAGCTTTCTTT.

This clonotype has a handful of counts. CDR3 region: CASSVRGGEDTEAFF. CDR3 DNA: TGTGCCAGCAGCGTCCGAGGGGGCGAGGACACTGAAGCTTTCTTT. V usage is TRBV11-3 and J usage is TRBJ1-1, with 7 bases that match TRBD1. Germline V gives CDR1 SGHNT, CDR2 YENEEA. With 5 bases clipped from V and 3 bases from J, the junction kept 9 bases outside the gene matches. The CDR3 spans 15 residues.

The chain carries TRBV6-1 and TRBJ2-6; D uncertain. Germline V lookup: CDR1 MNHNS, CDR2 SASEGT. CDR3 size: 15 residues. Between the trimmed V and J ends, which lost 7 bases and 2 bases, there was a span of 12 bases. The CDR3 here is CASTGRSTGANVLTF. CDR3 coding DNA: TGTGCCAGCACTGGCCGATCAACTGGGGCCAACGTCCTGACTTTC.

There are a few counts of this clonotype. The chain recombines TRBV25-1 with TRBJ2-7; D unclear. Trimming removed 4 bases at V and 0 bases at J, with 13 bases between. From germline, CDR1 is MGHDK and CDR2 SYGVNS. This CDR3 has 15 residues. The CDR3 nucleotides are TGTGCCAGCAGTGTCCTCAGGTTTAGCTCCTACGAGCAGTACTTC. Its translation: CASSVLRFSSYEQYF.